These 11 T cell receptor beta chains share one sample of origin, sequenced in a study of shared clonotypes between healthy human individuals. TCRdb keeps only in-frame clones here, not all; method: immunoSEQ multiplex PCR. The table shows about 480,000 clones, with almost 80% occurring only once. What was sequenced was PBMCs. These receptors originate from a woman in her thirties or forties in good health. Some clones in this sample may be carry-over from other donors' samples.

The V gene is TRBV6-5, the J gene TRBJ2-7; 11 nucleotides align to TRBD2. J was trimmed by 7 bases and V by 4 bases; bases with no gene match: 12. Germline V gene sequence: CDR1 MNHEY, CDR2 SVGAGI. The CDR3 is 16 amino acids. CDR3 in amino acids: CASSSHGLAGSVEQYF. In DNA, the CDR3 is TGTGCCAGCAGTTCCCATGGACTAGCGGGTTCCGTTGAGCAGTACTTC.

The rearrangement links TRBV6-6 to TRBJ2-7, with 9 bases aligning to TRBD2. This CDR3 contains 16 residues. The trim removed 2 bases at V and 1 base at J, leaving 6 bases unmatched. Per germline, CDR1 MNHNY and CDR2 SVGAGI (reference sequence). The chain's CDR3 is CASSYGGRALSYEQYF. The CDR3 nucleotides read TGTGCCAGCAGTTACGGCGGGAGGGCCCTATCCTACGAGCAGTACTTC.

The CDR3 sequence: CASSLRRVESEQYF. CDR3 DNA sequence: TGTGCCAGCAGCTTACGCAGGGTGGAATCCGAGCAGTACTTC. The chain has TRBV7-9 and TRBJ2-7; D may be TRBD1 (5 bases). V was trimmed by 2 bases and J by 6 bases, leaving 14 bases between them. This CDR3 contains 14 residues. Germline assignment: CDR1 SEHNR and CDR2 FQNEAQ (reference sequence). Full variable domain (missing parts from reference TRBV7-9 and TRBJ2-7): DTGVSQNPRHKITKRGQNVTFRCDPISEHNRLYWYRQTLGQGPEFLTYFQNEAQLEKSRLLSDRFSAERPKGSFSTLEIQRTEQGDSAMYLCASSLRRVESEQYFGPGTRLTVT.

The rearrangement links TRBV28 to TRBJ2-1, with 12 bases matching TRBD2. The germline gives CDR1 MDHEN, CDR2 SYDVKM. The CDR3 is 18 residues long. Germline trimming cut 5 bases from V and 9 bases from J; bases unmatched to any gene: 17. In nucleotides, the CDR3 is TGTGCCAGCAGTCCACAGAGATTGAGACTAGCGGGAGTTGGTGAGCAGTTCTTC. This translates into CASSPQRLRLAGVGEQFF.

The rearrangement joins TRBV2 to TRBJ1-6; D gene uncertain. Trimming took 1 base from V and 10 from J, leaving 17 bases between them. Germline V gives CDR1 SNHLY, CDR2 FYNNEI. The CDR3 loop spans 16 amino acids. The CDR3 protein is CASSEGSAGPNSPLHF. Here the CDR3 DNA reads TGTGCCAGCAGTGAAGGGTCAGCCGGCCCAAACTCACCCCTCCACTTT.

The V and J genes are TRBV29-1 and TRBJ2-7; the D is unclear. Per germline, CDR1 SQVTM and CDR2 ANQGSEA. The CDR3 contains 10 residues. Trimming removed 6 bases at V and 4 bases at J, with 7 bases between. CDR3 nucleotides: TGCAGCGTATTCAAGTACGAGCAGTACTTC. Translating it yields CSVFKYEQYF.

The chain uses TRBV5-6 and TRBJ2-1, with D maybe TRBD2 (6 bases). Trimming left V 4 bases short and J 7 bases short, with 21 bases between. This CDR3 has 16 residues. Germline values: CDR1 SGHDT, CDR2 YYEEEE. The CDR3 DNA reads TGTGCCAGCAGCGTGGCGGGATCCCGGCGCATAAATGAGCAGTTCTTC. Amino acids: CASSVAGSRRINEQFF.

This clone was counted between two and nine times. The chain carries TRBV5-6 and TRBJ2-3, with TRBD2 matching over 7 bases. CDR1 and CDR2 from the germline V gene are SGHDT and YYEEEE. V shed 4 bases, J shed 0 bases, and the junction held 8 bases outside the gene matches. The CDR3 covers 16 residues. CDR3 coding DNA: TGTGCCAGCAGCCCGGGGGGAGGCCTAAGCACAGATACGCAGTATTTT. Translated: CASSPGGGLSTDTQYF.

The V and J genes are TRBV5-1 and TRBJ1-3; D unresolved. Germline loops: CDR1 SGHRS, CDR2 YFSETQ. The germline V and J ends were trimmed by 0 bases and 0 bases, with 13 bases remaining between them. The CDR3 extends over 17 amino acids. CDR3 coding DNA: TGCGCCAGCAGCTTGGCCGCTGGGGAGAGCTCTGGAAACACCATATATTTT. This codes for CASSLAAGESSGNTIYF.

The CDR3 DNA sequence: TGTGCCAGCAGCTTGGATCCGGGCCAAAATGAAAAACTGTTTTTT. Translation gives CASSLDPGQNEKLFF. The chain employs TRBV5-5 and TRBJ1-4, with no clear D. CDR3 length: 15 residues. V gave up 0 bases and J gave up 5 bases, with 11 bases separating them. Germline V gene data show CDR1 as SGHKS and CDR2 as YYEKEE (reference sequence).

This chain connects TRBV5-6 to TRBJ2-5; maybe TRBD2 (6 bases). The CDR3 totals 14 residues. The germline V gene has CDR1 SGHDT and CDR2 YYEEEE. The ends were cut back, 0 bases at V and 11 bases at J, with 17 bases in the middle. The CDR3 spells CASSLVSSPREQYF. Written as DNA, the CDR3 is TGTGCCAGCAGCTTGGTTAGCAGTCCTCGGGAGCAGTACTTC. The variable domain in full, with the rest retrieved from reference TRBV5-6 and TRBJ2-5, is DAGVTQSPTHLIKTRGQQVTLRCSPKSGHDTVSWYQQALGQGPQFIFQYYEEEERQRGNFPDRFSGHQFPNYSSELNVNALLLGDSALYLCASSLVSSPREQYFGPGTRLLVL.